Detailed here is one T cell receptor beta chain. Antigen: not known. The CDR3 covers 18 residues. The V segment lost 3 bases and the J segment 1 base; nucleotides outside the gene matches: 4. The germline V gene has CDR1 SNHLY and CDR2 FYNNEI. The donors were members of the roughly 120-subject validation cohort (separate from the approximately 670-subject first cohort). This sample stems from a study of cytomegalovirus exposure and HLA in healthy donors. Regarding the study as a whole: Diagnosis of cytomegalovirus status made by the classifier reportedly showed high specificity and sensitivity. Despite most TCR sequences being rare, some public TCRs occurred in many donors. The study designated 150 to 200 TCR beta chains cytomegalovirus-associated.

The table came from immunoSEQ multiplex PCR; TCRdb's copy has only in-frame clones and leaves some out. This table has tens of thousands of clones, roughly 89% appearing once. Specimen: PBMCs. The TCR originated in a woman aged 18-29 years in good health and CMV-seronegative. This chain uses TRBV2 with TRBJ2-1, with TRBD2 identical over 15 bases. DNA for the CDR3: TGTGCCAGCAGTGATTTCGGACTAGCGGGAGGGTCCTACAATGAGCAGTTCTTC. This sequence encodes CASSDFGLAGGSYNEQFF.